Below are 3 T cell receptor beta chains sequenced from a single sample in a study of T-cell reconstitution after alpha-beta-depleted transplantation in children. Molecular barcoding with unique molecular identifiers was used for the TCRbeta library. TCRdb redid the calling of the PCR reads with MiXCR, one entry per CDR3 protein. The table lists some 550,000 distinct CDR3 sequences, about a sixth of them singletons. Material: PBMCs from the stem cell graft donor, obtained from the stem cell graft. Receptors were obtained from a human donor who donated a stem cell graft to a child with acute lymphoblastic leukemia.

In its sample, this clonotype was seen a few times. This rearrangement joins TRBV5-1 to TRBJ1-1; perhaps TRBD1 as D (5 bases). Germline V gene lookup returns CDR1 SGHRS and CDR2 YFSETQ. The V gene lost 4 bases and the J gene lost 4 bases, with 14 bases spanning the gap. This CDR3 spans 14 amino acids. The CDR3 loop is CASSRQGTSTEAFF. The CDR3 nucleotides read TGCGCCAGCAGCCGGCAGGGCACGAGCACTGAAGCTTTCTTT.

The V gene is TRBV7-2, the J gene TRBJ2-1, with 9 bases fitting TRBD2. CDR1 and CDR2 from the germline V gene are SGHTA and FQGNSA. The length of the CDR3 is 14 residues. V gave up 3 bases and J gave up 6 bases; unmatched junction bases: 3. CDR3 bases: TGTGCCAGCAGCTTGGCTAGCGGGATCAATGAGCAGTTCTTC. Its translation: CASSLASGINEQFF.

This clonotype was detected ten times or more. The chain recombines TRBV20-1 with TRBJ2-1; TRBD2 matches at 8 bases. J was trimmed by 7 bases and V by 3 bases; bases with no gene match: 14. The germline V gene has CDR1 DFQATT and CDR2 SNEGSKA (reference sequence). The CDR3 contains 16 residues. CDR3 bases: TGCAGTGCTAGCCGGCCGGGGACTAGAAGAAGAAATGAGCAGTTCTTC. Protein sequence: CSASRPGTRRRNEQFF.